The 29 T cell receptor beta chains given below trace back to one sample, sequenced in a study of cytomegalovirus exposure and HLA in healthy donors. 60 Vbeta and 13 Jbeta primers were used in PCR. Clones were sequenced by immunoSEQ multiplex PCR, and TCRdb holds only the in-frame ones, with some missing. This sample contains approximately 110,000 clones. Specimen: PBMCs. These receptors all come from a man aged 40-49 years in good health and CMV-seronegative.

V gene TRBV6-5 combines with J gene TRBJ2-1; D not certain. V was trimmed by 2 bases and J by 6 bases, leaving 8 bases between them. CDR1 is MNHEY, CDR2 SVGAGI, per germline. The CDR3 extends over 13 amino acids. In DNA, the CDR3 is TGTGCCAGCAGTTACCCTCCCCCCAATGAGCAGTTCTTC. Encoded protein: CASSYPPPNEQFF.

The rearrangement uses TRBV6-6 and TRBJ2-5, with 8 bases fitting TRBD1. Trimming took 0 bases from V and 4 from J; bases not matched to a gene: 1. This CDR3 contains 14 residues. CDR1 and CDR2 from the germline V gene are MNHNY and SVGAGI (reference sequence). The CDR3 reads CASSYSDRGETQYF. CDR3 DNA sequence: TGTGCCAGCAGTTACTCCGACAGGGGAGAGACCCAGTACTTC.

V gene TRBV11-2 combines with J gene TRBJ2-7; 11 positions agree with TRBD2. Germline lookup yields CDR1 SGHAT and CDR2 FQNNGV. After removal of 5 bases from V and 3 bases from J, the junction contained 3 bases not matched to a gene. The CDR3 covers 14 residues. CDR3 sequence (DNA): TGTGCCAGCAGCCCTGGGACTAGCGGCTACGAGCAGTACTTC. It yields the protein CASSPGTSGYEQYF. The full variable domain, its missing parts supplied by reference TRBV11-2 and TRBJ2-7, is EAGVAQSPRYKIIEKRQSVAFWCNPISGHATLYWYQQILGQGPKLLIQFQNNGVVDDSQLPKDRFSAERLKGVDSTLKIQPAKLEDSAVYLCASSPGTSGYEQYFGPGTRLTVT.

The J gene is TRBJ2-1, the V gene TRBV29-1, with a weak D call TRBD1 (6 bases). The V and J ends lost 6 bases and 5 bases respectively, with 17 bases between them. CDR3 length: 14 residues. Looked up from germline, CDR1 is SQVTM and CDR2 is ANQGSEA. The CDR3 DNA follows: TGCAGCGTGACGAAGGGACAATTGAACAATGAGCAGTTCTTC. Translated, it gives CSVTKGQLNNEQFF.

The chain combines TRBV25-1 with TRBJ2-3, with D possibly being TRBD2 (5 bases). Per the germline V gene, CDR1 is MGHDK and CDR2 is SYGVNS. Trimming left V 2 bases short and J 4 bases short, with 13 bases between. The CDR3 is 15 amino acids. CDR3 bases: TGTGCCAGCAGTGAAATAGCGTATGCCCCAGATACGCAGTATTTT. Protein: CASSEIAYAPDTQYF.

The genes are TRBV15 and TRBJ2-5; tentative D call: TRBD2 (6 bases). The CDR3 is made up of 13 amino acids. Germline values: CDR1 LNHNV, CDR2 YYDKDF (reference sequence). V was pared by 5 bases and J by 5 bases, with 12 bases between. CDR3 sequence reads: CATSSTGVETQYF. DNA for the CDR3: TGTGCCACCAGCTCTACGGGAGTGGAGACCCAGTACTTC. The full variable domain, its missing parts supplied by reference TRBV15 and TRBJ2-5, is DAMVIQNPRYQVTQFGKPVTLSCSQTLNHNVMYWYQQKSSQAPKLLFHYYDKDFNNEADTPDNFQSRRPNTSFCFLDIRSPGLGDTAMYLCATSSTGVETQYFGPGTRLLVL.

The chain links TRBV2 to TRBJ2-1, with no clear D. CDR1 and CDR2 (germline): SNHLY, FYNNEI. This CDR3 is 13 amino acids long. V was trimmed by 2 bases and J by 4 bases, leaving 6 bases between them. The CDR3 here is CASSENSYNEQFF. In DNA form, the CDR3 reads TGTGCCAGCAGTGAAAACTCATACAATGAGCAGTTCTTC.

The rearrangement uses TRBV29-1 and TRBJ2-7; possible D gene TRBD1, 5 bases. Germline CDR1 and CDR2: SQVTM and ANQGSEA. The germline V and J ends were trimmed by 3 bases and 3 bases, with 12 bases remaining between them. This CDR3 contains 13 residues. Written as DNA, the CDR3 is TGCAGCGTTGAGGCAGGGAACGGCTACGAGCAGTACTTC. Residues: CSVEAGNGYEQYF.

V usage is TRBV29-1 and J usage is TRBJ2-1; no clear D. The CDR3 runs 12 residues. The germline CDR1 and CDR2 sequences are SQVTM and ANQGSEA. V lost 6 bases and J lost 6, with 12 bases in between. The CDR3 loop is CSVESQANEQFF. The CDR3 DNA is TGCAGCGTCGAATCCCAGGCCAATGAGCAGTTCTTC.

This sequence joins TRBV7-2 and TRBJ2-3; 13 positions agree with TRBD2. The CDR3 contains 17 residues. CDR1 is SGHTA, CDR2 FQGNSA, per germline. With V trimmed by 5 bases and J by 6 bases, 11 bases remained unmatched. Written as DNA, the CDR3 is TGTGCCAGCAGCGGAAGGACTAGCGGGAGCGGGGGGGATACGCAGTATTTT. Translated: CASSGRTSGSGGDTQYF.

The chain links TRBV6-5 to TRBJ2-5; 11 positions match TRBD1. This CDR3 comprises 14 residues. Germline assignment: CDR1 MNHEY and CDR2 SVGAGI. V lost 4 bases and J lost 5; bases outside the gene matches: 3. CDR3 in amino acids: CASSLDRGRETQYF. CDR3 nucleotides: TGTGCCAGCAGTTTGGACAGGGGGCGGGAGACCCAGTACTTC.

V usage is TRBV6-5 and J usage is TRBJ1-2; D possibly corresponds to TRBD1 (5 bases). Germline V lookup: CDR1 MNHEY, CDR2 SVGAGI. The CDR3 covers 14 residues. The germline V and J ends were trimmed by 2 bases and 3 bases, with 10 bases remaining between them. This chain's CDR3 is CASSYGHWDYGYTF. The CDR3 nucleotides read TGTGCCAGCAGTTACGGACATTGGGACTATGGCTACACCTTC.

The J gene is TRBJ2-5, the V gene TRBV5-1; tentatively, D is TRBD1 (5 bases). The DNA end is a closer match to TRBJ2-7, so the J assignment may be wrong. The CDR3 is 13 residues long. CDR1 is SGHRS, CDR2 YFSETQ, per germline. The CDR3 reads CASSLEGFYEQYF. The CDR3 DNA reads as TGCGCCAGCAGCTTGGAGGGGTTCTACGAGCAGTACTTC.

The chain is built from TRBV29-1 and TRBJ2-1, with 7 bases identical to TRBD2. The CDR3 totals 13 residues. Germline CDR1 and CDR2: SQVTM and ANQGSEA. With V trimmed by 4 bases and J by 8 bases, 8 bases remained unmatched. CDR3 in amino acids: CSVGGTILYEQFF. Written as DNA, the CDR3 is TGCAGCGTTGGGGGGACTATTTTGTATGAGCAGTTCTTC.

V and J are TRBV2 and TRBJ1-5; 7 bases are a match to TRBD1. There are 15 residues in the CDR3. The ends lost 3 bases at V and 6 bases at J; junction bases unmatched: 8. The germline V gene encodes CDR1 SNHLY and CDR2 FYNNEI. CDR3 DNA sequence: TGTGCCAGCAGTGATGATCAGGGGGTGGGTCAGCCCCAGCATTTT. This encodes CASSDDQGVGQPQHF.

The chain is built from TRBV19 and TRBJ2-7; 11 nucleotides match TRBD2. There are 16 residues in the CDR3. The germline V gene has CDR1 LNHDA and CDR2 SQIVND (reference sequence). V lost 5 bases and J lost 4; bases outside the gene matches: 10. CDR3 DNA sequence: TGTGCCAGTAGTCCCTCTAGCGGGAGGTCTACGTACGAGCAGTACTTC. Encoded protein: CASSPSSGRSTYEQYF.

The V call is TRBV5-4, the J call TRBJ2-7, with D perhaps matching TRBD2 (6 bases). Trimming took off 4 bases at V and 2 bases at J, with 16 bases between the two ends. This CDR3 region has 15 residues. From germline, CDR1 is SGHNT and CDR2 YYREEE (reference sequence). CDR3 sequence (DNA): TGTGCCAGCAGCACCCCCGGCGGGAACCCCTACGAGCAGTACTTC. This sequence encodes CASSTPGGNPYEQYF. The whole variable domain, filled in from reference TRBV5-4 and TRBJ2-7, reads ETGVTQSPTHLIKTRGQQVTLRCSSQSGHNTVSWYQQALGQGPQFIFQYYREEENGRGNFPPRFSGLQFPNYSSELNVNALELDDSALYLCASSTPGGNPYEQYFGPGTRLTVT.

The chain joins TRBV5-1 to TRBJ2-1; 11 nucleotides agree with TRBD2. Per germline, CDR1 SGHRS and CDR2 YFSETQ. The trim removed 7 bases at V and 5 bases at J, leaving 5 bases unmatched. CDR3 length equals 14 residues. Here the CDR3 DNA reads TGCGCCAGCCTTAGCGGGAGGGGCCACAATGAGCAGTTCTTC. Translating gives CASLSGRGHNEQFF.

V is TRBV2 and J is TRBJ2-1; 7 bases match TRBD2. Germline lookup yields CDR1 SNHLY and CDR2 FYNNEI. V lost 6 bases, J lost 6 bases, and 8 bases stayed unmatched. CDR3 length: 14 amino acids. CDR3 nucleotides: TGTGCCAGCAGAAGGCGGGAGTCGGGCAATGAGCAGTTCTTC. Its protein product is CASRRRESGNEQFF.

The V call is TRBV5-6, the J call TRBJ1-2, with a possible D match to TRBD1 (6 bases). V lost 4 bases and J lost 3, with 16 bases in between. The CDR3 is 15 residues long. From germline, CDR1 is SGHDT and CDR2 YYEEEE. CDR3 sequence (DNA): TGTGCCAGCAGCCCACAGGGAGCTGGGCACTATGGCTACACCTTC. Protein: CASSPQGAGHYGYTF.

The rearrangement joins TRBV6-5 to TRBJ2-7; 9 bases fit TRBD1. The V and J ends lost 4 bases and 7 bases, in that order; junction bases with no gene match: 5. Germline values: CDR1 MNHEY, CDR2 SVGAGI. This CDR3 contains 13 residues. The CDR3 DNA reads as TGTGCCAGCAGTTCTGGGACAGGGTGGGAGCAGTACTTC. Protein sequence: CASSSGTGWEQYF.

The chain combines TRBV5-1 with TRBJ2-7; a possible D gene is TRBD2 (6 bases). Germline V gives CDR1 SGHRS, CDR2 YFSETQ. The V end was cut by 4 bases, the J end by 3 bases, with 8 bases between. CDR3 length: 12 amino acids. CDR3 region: CASSRDFYEQYF. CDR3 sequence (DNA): TGCGCCAGCAGCAGGGACTTCTACGAGCAGTACTTC.

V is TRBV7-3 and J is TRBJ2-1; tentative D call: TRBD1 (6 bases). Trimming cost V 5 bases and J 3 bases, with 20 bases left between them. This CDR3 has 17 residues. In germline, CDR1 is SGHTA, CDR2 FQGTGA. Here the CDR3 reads CASSRPGPGHNYNEQFF. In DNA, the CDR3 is TGTGCCAGCAGCCGCCCAGGGCCGGGACATAACTACAATGAGCAGTTCTTC.

The chain's CDR3 is CASSVDRHQPQHF. The CDR3 DNA sequence: TGTGCCAGCAGCGTGGACAGACATCAGCCCCAGCATTTT. This sequence joins TRBV6-1 and TRBJ1-5, with a possible D match to TRBD1 (6 bases). Germline loops: CDR1 MNHNS, CDR2 SASEGT. V lost 6 bases and J 5 bases, leaving 11 bases between the germline ends. The CDR3 consists of 13 residues.

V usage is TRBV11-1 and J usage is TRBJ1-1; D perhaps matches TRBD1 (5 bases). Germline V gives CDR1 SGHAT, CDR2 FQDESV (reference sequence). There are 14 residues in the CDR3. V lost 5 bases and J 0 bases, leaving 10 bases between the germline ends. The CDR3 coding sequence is TGTGCCAGCAGCGCGACAGATATGAACACTGAAGCTTTCTTT. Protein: CASSATDMNTEAFF.

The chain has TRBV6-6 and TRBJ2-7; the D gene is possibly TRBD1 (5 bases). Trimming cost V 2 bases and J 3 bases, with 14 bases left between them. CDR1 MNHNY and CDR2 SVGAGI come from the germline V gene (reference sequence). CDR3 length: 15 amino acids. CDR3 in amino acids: CASSYGAGNRYEQYF. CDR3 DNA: TGTGCCAGCAGTTACGGGGCAGGCAATCGCTACGAGCAGTACTTC.

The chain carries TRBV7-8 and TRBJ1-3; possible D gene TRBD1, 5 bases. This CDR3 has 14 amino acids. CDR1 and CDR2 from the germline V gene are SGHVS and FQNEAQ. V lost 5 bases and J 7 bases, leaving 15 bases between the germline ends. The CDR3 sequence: CASSRRAGLNTIYF. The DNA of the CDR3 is TGTGCCAGCAGCCGCAGGGCGGGGCTGAACACCATATATTTT.

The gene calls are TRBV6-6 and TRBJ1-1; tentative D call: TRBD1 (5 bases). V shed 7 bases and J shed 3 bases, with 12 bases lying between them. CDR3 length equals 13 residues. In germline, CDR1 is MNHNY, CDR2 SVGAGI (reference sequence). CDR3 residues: CASKTRGDTEAFF. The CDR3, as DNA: TGTGCCAGCAAAACGCGGGGGGACACTGAAGCTTTCTTT.

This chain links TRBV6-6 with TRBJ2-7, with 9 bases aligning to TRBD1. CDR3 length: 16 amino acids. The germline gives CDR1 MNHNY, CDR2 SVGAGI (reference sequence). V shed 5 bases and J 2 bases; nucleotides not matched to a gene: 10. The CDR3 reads CASSQTRTGVTYEQYF. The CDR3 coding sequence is TGTGCCAGCAGTCAAACCCGGACAGGGGTAACCTACGAGCAGTACTTC.